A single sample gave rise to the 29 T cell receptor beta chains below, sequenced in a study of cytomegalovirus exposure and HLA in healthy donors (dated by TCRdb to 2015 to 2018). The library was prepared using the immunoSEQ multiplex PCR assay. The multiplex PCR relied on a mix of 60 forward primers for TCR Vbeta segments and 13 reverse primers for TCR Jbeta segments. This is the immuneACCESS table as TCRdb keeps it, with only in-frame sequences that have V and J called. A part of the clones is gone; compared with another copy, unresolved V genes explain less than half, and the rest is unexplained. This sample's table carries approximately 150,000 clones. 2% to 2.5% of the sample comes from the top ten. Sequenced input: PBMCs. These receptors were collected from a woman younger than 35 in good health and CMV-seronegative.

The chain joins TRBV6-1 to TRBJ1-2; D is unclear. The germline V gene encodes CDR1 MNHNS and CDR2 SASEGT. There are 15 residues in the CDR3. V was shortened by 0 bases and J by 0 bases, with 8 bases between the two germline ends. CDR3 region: CASSEADGTNYGYTF. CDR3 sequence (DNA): TGTGCCAGCAGTGAAGCAGACGGGACTAACTATGGCTACACCTTC.

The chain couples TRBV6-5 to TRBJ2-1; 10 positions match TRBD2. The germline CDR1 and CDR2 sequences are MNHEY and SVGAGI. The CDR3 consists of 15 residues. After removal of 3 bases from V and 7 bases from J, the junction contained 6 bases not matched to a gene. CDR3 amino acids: CASSYGLAVMNEQFF. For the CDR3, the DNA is TGTGCCAGCAGTTATGGACTAGCGGTGATGAATGAGCAGTTCTTC.

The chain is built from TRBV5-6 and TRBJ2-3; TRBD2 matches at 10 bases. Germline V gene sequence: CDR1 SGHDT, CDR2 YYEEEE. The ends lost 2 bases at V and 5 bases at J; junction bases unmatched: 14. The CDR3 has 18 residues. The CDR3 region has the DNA TGTGCCAGCAGCTTTAGCGGGAGGCGATACGCCGGGGGAGATACGCAGTATTTT. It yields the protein CASSFSGRRYAGGDTQYF.

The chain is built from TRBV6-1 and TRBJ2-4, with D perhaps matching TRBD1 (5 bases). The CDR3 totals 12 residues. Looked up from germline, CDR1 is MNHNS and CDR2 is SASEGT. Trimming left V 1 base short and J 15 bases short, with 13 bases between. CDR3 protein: CASSEDRGWAYF. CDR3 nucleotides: TGTGCCAGCAGTGAAGATAGGGGTTGGGCGTACTTC.

The CDR3 nucleotides read TGTGCCAGCAGCAAGGTGACAGGGTACGAGCAGTACGTC. This sequence encodes CASSKVTGYEQYV. The chain recombines TRBV21-1 with TRBJ2-7; the D call in the table, TRBD1, was not verified against the DNA. TRBV21-1 is shown as a pseudogene. This CDR3 region has 13 residues.

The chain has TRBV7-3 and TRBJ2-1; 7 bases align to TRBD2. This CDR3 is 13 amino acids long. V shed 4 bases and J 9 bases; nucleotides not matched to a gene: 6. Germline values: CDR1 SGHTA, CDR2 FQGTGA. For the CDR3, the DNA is TGTGCCAGCAGCTCGACCACTAGCGCTGAGCAGTTCTTC. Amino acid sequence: CASSSTTSAEQFF.

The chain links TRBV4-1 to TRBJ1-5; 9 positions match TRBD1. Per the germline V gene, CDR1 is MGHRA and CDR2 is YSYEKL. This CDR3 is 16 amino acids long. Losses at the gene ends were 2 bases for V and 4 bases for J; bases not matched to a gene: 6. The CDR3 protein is CASSQLDRGPNQPQHF. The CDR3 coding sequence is TGCGCCAGCAGCCAACTGGACAGGGGCCCAAATCAGCCCCAGCATTTT.

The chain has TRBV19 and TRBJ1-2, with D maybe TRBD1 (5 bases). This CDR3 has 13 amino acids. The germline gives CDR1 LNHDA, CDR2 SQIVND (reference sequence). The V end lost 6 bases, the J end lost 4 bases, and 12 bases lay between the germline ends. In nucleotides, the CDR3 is TGTGCCAGTAGCTCCGGACATCTCTATGGCTACACCTTC. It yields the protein CASSSGHLYGYTF.

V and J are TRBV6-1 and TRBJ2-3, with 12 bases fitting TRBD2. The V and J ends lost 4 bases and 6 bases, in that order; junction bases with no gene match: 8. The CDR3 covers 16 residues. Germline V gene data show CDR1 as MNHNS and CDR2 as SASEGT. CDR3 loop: CASSVQGLAGQDTQYF. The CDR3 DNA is TGTGCCAGCAGTGTACAGGGACTAGCGGGTCAGGATACGCAGTATTTT.

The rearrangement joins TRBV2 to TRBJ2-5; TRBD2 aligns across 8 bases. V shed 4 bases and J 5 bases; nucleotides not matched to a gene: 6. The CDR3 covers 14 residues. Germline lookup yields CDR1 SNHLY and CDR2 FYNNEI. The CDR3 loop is CASSATGGPETQYF. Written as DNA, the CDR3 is TGTGCCAGCAGTGCAACGGGAGGGCCGGAGACCCAGTACTTC.

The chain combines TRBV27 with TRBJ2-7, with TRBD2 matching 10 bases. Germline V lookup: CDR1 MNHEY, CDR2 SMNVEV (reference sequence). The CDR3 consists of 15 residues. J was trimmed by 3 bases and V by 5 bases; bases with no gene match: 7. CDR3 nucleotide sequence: TGTGCCAGCAGTATTAAAAGCGGGAGGGACTACGAGCAGTACTTC. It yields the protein CASSIKSGRDYEQYF.

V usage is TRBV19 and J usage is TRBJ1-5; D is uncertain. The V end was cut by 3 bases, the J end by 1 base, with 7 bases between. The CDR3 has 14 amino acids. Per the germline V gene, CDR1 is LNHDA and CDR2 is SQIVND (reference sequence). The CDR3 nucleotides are TGTGCCAGTAGTATCACACCGAGCAATCAGCCCCAGCATTTT. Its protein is CASSITPSNQPQHF.

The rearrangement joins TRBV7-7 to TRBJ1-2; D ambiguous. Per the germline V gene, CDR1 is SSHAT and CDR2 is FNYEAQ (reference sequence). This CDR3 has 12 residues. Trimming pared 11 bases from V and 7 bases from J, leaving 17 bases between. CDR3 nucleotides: TGTGCCCCCACGGGTCCAGCCTCTGGCTACACCTTC. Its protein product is CAPTGPASGYTF.

This CDR3 is CASSLLGQRSGNTIYF. For the CDR3, the DNA is TGCGCCAGCAGCTTGCTTGGACAGCGCTCTGGAAACACCATATATTTT. The chain joins TRBV5-1 to TRBJ1-3; D is possibly TRBD1 (6 bases). CDR1 is SGHRS and CDR2 is YFSETQ in the germline V gene. This CDR3 comprises 16 residues. Trimming cost V 1 base and J 0 bases, with 11 bases left between them.

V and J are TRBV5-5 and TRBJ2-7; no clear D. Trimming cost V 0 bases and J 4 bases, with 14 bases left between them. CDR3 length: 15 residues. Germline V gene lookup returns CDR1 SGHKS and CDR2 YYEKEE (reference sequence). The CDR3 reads CASSLGGSSLYEQYV. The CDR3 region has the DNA TGTGCCAGCAGCTTGGGAGGCTCCTCACTTTACGAGCAGTACGTC.

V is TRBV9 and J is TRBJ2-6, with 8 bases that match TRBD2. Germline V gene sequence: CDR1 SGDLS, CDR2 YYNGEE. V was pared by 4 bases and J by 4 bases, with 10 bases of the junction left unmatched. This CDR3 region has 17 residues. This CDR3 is CASSPREGGSGANVLTF. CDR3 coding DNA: TGTGCCAGCAGCCCTCGGGAGGGGGGATCCGGGGCCAACGTCCTGACTTTC.

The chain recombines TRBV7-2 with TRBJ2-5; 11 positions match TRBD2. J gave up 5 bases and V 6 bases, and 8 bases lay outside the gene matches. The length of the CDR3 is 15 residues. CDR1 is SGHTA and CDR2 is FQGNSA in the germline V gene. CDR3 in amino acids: CASSLTSGNRETQYF. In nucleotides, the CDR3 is TGTGCCAGCAGTTTGACTAGCGGGAATCGCGAGACCCAGTACTTC.

The CDR3 loop reads CASSAPGQGTYEQYV. In DNA form, the CDR3 reads TGTGCCAGCAGCGCACCGGGACAGGGGACCTACGAGCAGTACGTC. The rearrangement joins TRBV5-6 to TRBJ2-7; 10 positions agree with TRBD1. This CDR3 has 15 amino acids. Germline-derived CDR1 and CDR2 are SGHDT and YYEEEE. The V gene end was trimmed by 4 bases and the J gene end by 2 bases; junction bases not matched to a gene: 6.

The chain's CDR3 is CASSLAGQKAQETQYF. CDR3 nucleotides: TGCGCCAGCAGCTTGGCTGGACAGAAAGCCCAAGAGACCCAGTACTTC. The rearrangement links TRBV5-1 to TRBJ2-5; weak D call: TRBD1 (6 bases). The V gene's germline CDR1 is SGHRS and CDR2 YFSETQ. V was cut by 0 bases and J by 1 base, with 13 bases left in between. CDR3 length: 16 amino acids.

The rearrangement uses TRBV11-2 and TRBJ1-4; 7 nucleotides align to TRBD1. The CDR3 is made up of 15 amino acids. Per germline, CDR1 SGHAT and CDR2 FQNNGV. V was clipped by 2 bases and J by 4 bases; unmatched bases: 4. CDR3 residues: CASSLWGTVNEKLFF. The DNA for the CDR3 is TGTGCCAGCAGCTTATGGGGGACAGTTAATGAAAAACTGTTTTTT.

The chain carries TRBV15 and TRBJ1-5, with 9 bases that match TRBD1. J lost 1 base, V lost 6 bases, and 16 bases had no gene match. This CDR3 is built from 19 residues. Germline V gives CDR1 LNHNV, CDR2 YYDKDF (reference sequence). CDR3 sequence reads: CATSRNSGTGRLSNQPQHF. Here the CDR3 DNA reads TGTGCCACCAGTCGAAACTCCGGGACAGGGAGGTTGAGCAATCAGCCCCAGCATTTT.

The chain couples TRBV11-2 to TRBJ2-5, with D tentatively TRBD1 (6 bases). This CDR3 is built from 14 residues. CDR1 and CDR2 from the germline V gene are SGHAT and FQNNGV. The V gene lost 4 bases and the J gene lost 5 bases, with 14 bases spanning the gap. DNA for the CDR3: TGTGCCAGCAGCTGGAACCAGGGGCCCGAGACCCAGTACTTC. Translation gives CASSWNQGPETQYF.

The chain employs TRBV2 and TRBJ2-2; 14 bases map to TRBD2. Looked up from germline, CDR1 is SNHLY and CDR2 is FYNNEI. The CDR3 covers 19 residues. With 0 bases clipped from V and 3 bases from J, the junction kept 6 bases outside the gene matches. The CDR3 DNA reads TGTGCCAGCAGTGAAGCGACTAGCGGGAGGGCCTGGGACACCGGGGAGCTGTTTTTT. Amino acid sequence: CASSEATSGRAWDTGELFF.

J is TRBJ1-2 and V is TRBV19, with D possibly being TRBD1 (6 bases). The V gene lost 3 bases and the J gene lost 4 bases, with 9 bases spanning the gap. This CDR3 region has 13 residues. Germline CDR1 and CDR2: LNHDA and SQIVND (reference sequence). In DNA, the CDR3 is TGTGCCAGTAGTATTCAGGGGCCCTATGGCTACACCTTC. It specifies CASSIQGPYGYTF.

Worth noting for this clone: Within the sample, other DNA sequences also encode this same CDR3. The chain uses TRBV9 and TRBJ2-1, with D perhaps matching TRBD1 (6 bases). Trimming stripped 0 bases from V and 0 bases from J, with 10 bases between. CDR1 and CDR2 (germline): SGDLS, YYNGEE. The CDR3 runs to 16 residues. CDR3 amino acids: CASSVGGLSSYNEQFF. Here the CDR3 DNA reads TGTGCCAGCAGCGTAGGGGGGCTGAGCTCCTACAATGAGCAGTTCTTC.

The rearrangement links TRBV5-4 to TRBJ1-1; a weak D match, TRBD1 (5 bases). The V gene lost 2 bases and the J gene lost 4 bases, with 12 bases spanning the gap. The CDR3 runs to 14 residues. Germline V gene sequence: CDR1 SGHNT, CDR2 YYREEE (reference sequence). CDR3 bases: TGTGCCAGCAGCTTTTCTAGGGGAAGCACTGAAGCTTTCTTT. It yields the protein CASSFSRGSTEAFF.

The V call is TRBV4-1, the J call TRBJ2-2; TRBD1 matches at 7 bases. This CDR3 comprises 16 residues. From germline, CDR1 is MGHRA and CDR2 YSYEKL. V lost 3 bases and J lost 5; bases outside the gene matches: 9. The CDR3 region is CASSHLEYRGTGELFF. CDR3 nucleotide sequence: TGCGCCAGCAGCCACCTGGAATACAGGGGAACCGGGGAGCTGTTTTTT.

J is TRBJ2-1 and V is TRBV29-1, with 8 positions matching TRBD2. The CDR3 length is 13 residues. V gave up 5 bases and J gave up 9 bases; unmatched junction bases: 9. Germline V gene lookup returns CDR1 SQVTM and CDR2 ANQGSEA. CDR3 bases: TGCAGCGTTAGCGGGAGAGCCTACGCTGAGCAGTTCTTC. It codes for CSVSGRAYAEQFF.

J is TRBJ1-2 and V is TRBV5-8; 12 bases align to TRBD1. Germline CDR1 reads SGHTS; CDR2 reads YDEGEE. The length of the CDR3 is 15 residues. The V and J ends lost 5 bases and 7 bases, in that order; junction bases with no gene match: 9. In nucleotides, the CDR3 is TGTGCCAGCAGGCGAGCGGGACAGGGGGCCGGTGGCTACACCTTC. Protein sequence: CASRRAGQGAGGYTF. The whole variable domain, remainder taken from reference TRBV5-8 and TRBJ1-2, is EAGVTQSPTHLIKTRGQQATLRCSPISGHTSVYWYQQALGLGLQFLLWYDEGEERNRGNFPPRFSGRQFPNYSSELNVNALELEDSALYLCASRRAGQGAGGYTFGSGTRLTVV.